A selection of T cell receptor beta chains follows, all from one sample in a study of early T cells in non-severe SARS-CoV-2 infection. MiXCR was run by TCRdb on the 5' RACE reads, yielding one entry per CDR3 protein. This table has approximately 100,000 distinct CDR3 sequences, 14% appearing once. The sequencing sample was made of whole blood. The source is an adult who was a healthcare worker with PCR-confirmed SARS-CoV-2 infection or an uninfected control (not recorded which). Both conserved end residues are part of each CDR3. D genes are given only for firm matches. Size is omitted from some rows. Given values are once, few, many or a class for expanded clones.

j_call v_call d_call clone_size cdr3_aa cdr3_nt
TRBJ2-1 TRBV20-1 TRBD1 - CSARRQGYNEQFF TGCAGTGCTAGAAGACAGGGATACAATGAGCAGTTCTTC
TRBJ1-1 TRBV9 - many CASSGVQSMGTEAFF TGTGCCAGCAGCGGGGTCCAGTCAATGGGGACTGAAGCTTTCTTT
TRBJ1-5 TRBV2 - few CASSEVAPYSNQPQHF TGTGCCAGCAGTGAAGTGGCACCTTATAGCAATCAGCCCCAGCATTTT
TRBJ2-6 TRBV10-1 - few CAPKAGGANVLTF TGCGCCCCCAAGGCTGGAGGGGCCAACGTCCTGACTTTC
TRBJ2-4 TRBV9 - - CASSGTGTTKNIQYF TGTGCCAGCAGCGGCACGGGAACAACCAAAAACATTCAGTACTTC
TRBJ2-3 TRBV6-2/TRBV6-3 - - CASSYSGTPGEIDTQYF TGTGCCAGCAGTTACTCAGGGACGCCAGGGGAGATTGATACGCAGTATTTT
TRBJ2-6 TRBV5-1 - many CASSSPGAGANVLTF TGCGCCAGCAGCTCCCCGGGTGCTGGGGCCAACGTCCTGACTTTC
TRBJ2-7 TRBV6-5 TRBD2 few CASSYTSAGGAYEQYF TGTGCCAGCAGTTATACCTCGGCGGGGGGGGCCTACGAGCAGTACTTC
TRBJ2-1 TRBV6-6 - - CASRDIEVYNEQFF TGTGCCAGCAGGGACATTGAGGTCTACAATGAGCAGTTCTTC
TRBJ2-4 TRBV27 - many CASSLGGVAYIQYF TGTGCCAGCAGTTTAGGCGGGGTGGCGTACATTCAGTACTTC
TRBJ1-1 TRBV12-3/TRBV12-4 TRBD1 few CASSGPWRPGGAFF TGTGCCAGCAGTGGTCCGTGGCGGCCAGGGGGTGCTTTCTTT
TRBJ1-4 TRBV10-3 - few CAISGRAETTNEKLFF TGTGCCATCAGTGGCAGGGCCGAGACGACTAATGAAAAACTGTTTTTT
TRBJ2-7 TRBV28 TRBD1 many CASSRYPDRNYEQYF TGTGCCAGCAGCAGATACCCGGACAGGAACTACGAGCAGTACTTC
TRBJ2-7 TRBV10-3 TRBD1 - CAISMDRDEQYF TGTGCCATCAGTATGGACAGGGACGAGCAGTACTTC
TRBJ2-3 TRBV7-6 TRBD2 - CASSFWGLATDTQYF TGTGCCAGCAGCTTCTGGGGACTAGCGACAGATACGCAGTATTTT
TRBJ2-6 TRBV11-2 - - CASSLGPSGSGANVLTF TGTGCCAGCAGCTTAGGTCCTTCCGGTTCTGGGGCCAACGTCCTGACTTTC
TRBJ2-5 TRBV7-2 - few CASSTRRLGQETQYF TGTGCCAGCAGCACCCGTAGGCTAGGACAAGAGACCCAGTACTTC
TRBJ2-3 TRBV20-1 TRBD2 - CSAGGTSGLPADTQYF TGCAGTGCTGGGGGGACTAGCGGTCTCCCCGCAGATACGCAGTATTTT
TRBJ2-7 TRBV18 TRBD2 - CASSPGGGVYEQYF TGTGCCAGCTCCCCCGGTGGGGGGGTCTACGAGCAGTACTTC
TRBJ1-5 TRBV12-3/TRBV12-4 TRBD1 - CASRLTGEYQPQHF TGTGCCAGCAGATTAACAGGGGAGTATCAGCCCCAGCATTTT
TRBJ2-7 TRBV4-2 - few CASSQVPFYEQYF TGTGCCAGCAGCCAAGTTCCTTTCTACGAGCAGTACTTC
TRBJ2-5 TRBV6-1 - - CASSEPPAQETQYF TGTGCCAGCAGTGAACCCCCGGCTCAAGAGACCCAGTACTTC
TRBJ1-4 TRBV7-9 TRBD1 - CASTPPRQGDEKLFF TGTGCCAGCACCCCTCCTCGGCAGGGGGATGAAAAACTGTTTTTT
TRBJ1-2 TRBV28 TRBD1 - CASTEGQGDYGYTF TGTGCCAGCACCGAGGGACAGGGGGACTATGGCTACACCTTC
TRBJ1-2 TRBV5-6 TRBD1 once CASSRTGRYGYTF TGTGCCAGCAGTCGGACAGGGCGTTATGGCTACACCTTC
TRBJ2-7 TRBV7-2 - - CASSPFRSREQYF TGTGCCAGCAGCCCATTCCGGTCTCGGGAGCAGTACTTC
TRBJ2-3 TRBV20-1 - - CSAREGGPDTQYF TGCAGTGCTAGAGAAGGAGGGCCAGATACGCAGTATTTT
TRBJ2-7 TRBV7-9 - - CASSSPAGSYEQYF TGTGCCAGCAGCTCCCCAGCGGGCTCCTACGAGCAGTACTTC
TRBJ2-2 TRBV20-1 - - CSAERGAQNTGELFF TGCAGTGCCGAGAGGGGCGCTCAGAACACCGGGGAGCTGTTTTTT
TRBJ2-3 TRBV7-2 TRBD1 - CASSTDRFTDTQYF TGTGCCAGCAGCACGGACAGGTTCACAGATACGCAGTATTTT
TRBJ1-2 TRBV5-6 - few CASSPTLIRTYGYTF TGTGCCAGCAGCCCGACCTTGATCCGGACCTATGGCTACACCTTC
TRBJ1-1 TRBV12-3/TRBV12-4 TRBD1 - CASSLETGRGTEAFF TGTGCCAGCAGTCTCGAGACAGGGAGAGGCACTGAAGCTTTCTTT
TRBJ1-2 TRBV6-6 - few CASTPDLPSGYTF TGTGCCAGCACCCCGGACCTGCCCAGTGGCTACACCTTC
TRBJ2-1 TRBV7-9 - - CASSLSRAVRNEQFF TGTGCCAGCAGCTTATCCAGGGCGGTACGCAATGAGCAGTTCTTC
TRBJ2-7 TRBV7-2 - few CASSLGLEQYF TGTGCCAGCAGCTTGGGGCTCGAGCAGTACTTC
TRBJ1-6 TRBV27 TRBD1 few CASSPGDSYNSPLHF TGTGCCAGCAGTCCCGGGGACAGTTATAATTCACCCCTCCACTTT
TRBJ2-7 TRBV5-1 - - CASSGQSSYEQYF TGCGCCAGCAGCGGACAGAGCTCCTACGAGCAGTACTTC
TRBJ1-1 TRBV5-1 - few CASSLWRPMNTEAFF TGCGCCAGCAGCTTGTGGCGCCCTATGAACACTGAAGCTTTCTTT
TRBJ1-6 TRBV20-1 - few CSARAGTSYNSPLHF TGCAGTGCTAGAGCAGGGACCTCCTATAATTCACCCCTCCACTTT
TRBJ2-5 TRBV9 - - CASSPWGEETQYF TGTGCCAGCAGCCCCTGGGGTGAAGAGACCCAGTACTTC
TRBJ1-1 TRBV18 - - CASSPGGADTEAFF TGTGCCAGCTCACCAGGGGGGGCCGACACTGAAGCTTTCTTT
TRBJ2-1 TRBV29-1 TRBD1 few CSVVDRGSYNEQFF TGCAGCGTGGTGGACAGGGGGTCCTACAATGAGCAGTTCTTC
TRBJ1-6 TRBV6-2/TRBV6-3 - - CASQGSSSPLHF TGTGCCAGTCAGGGTTCAAGTTCACCCCTCCACTTT
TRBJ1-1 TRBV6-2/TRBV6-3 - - CASSRPSTEAFF TGTGCCAGCAGTCGCCCGAGCACTGAAGCTTTCTTT
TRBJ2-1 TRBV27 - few CASSLGGGLNEQFF TGTGCCAGCAGTTTAGGTGGGGGCCTTAATGAGCAGTTCTTC
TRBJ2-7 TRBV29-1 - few CSVASPKGTASYEQYF TGCAGCGTCGCCTCCCCTAAGGGCACGGCTTCCTACGAGCAGTACTTC
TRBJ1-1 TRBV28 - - CASSLCCTGNTEAFF TGTGCCAGCAGTTTATGCTGTACCGGGAACACTGAAGCTTTCTTT
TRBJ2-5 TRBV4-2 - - CASSQGGEQETQYF TGTGCCAGCAGCCAAGGAGGAGAGCAAGAGACCCAGTACTTC
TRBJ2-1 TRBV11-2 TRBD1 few CASSLDPGTGTLNEQFF TGTGCCAGCAGCTTAGATCCGGGGACAGGGACCCTCAATGAGCAGTTCTTC
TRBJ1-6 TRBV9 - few CASSRTVFDSPLHF TGTGCCAGCAGTCGGACCGTCTTCGATTCACCCCTCCACTTT
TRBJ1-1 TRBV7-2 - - CASSSIPGRTEAFF TGTGCCAGCAGCTCAATCCCAGGGAGGACTGAAGCTTTCTTT
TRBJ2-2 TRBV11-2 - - CASSRNRGATNTGELFF TGTGCCAGCAGCCGCAACCGTGGAGCTACGAACACCGGGGAGCTGTTTTTT